The sequence of this TCR beta chain was determined in a study of vaccination effects on CD4 cells after COVID-19. On this clone itself: Its antigen remains unidentified.

This table comes from immunoSEQ multiplex PCR, and its TCRdb copy is limited to in-frame clones, with some not included. The data hold roughly 52,000 clones, with under 75% observed a single time. Expansion with viral peptide pools was applied to antigen-specific CD4+ T cells by the ViraFEST assay prior to sequencing. CD4+ T cells were isolated after less than 13 days of culture. Nucleocapsid antibodies stayed negative before and after vaccination, showing no earlier SARS-CoV-2 infection. After about 2 million PBMC were placed in each well, they were cultured with approximately 10 IU/ml IL-2 and roughly 10 ug/ml peptides. Cultures had half their medium replaced with IL-2 medium on days 3 and 7. Trimming took 0 bases from V and 14 from J; bases not matched to a gene: 10. The germline V gene has CDR1 LGHDT and CDR2 YNNKEL (reference sequence). The length of the CDR3 is 14 residues.

V is TRBV3-1 (or the pseudogene TRBV3-2) and J is TRBJ1-2; 9 bases fit TRBD1. This TCR was recovered from a human donor who received a COVID-19 vaccine. The sequencing used CD4+ T cells from PBMCs cultured with SARS-CoV-2 spike peptides, collected before COVID-19 vaccination. DNA for the CDR3: TGTGCCAGCAGCCAAGAACCCCTACAGGGGGCCGGGACCTTC. Protein sequence: CASSQEPLQGAGTF.